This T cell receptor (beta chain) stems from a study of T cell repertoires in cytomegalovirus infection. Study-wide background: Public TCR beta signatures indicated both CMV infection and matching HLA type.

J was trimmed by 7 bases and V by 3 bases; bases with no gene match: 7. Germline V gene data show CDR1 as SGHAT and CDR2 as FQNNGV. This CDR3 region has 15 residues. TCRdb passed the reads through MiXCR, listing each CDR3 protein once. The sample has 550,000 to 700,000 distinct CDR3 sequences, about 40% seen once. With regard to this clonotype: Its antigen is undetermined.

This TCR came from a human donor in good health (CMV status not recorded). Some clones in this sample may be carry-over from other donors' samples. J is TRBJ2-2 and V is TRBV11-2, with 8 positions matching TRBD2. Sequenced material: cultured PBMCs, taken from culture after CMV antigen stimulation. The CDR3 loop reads CASSFGGGRGGELFF. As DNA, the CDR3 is TGTGCCAGCAGCTTCGGGGGGGGACGTGGCGGGGAGCTGTTTTTT.